This T cell receptor (beta chain) was recorded in a study of PD-1 blockade in classical Hodgkin lymphoma (TCRdb year 2020). Regarding the research as a whole: Nivolumab dosing was 3 mg/kg intravenously every 2 weeks, continuing until either disease progression or unacceptable toxicity. The study used TCR beta sequencing and CyTOF to define a peripheral blood immune signature of response to PD-1 blockade in classical Hodgkin lymphoma. The paper's findings and limits, for the study overall: Patients starting nivolumab less than 1 year after ASCT had lower diversity and were excluded from later analyses to avoid confounding by immune reconstitution. Baseline TCR diversity was reported as lower in newly diagnosed patients than in healthy donors, and lower still in relapsed/refractory patients. Baseline diversity similar to that of newly diagnosed patients was observed in trial patients achieving complete response, whereas significantly lower diversity was observed in partial responders and progressors. Only a single clinical trial cohort was studied, and what caused the repertoire differences, possibly disease activity or prior therapy, remained undefined. A significant rise by C4D1 was seen in CD4+ but not CD8+ TCR diversity (p=0.0027 vs p=0.16), with the rise being most apparent in complete responders (p=0.02).

In this sample, this clone turned up a few times. Its antigen remains undetermined. No clone much larger than this one lies a single base away; base qualities are absent. Within the sample, other DNA sequences also encode this same CDR3. The Qiagen DNeasy kit was used to extract genomic DNA from unsorted PBMCs and from the negatively selected CD4+ and CD8+ fractions. Using primers that anneal to V and J segments, immunoSEQ multiplex PCR amplified the TCR beta CDR3 regions. A synthetic immune receptor repertoire was used to minimize amplification bias, and remaining bias was computationally removed after sequencing. Under the source paper's analysis protocol: Repertoire diversity was quantified as the Shannon entropy index using custom Python scripts. The unsorted, CD4+ and CD8+ repertoires were each analyzed separately, with the exception of combined analyses, where CD4+ and CD8+ sequences were merged in silico. A clone counted as expanded when the clone's frequency after treatment rose at least 2-fold relative to C1D1, and clones undetected at baseline were given a pseudocount of 0.5. Clones with 0 or 1 copy at C1D1 were defined as singleton clones, while clones with 2 or more copies were defined as non-singleton clones. By matching protein sequences in sorted samples from the same patient, clones expanded in unsorted samples were annotated as CD4+, CD8+ or unknown. Wilcoxon tests on paired samples were used to test changes in diversity from C1D1 to C4D1. This is the immuneACCESS table as TCRdb keeps it, with only in-frame sequences that have V and J called. A part of the clones is gone; compared with another copy, unresolved V genes explain less than half, and the rest is unexplained. Clonal size and the V and J genes are those of that table, whereas D and trimming came from the DNA. In all, the sample holds tens of thousands of clones, and roughly 87% of those were seen once. Roughly 10% of the sample goes to the ten largest clones.

V lost 3 bases and J lost 8 bases, and the count of bases not matched to a germline gene is 8. The CDR3 sequence holds 15 residues, the cysteine and phenylalanine included. Left in the record is the CDR3 DNA by itself, 45 bases read in frame from the first base. CDR1 is given as KGHSH and CDR2 as LQKENI, both from the germline V gene. Interpreted using the paper, the time point label stands for: cycle 2 day 1 (C2D1) of nivolumab. Every trial patient had relapsed following autologous stem cell transplantation, and prior brentuximab vedotin exposure was what differed among cohorts A, B and C. The trial cohort was composed of roughly 60 patients with relapsed/refractory classical Hodgkin lymphoma, for whom complete response, partial response or progressive disease was recorded as best overall response. Trial patients were treated with single-agent nivolumab in the multi-cohort phase II CheckMate 205 trial. An independent review committee assessed best overall response by applying the 2007 International Working Group response criteria. Trial PBMCs were obtained immediately prior to nivolumab initiation (C1D1) and on therapy at cycle 2 day 1 and cycle 4 day 1. Peripheral blood was collected in 8 mL Vacutainer Cell Preparation Tubes, from which PBMCs were isolated by centrifugation and then cryopreserved.

The TCR comes from a human donor with classical Hodgkin lymphoma. Specimen: peripheral blood mononuclear cells (PBMCs), collected before the second cycle of nivolumab. The receptor chain draws on TRBV18 and TRBJ1-4; 8 central nucleotides agree with TRBD1. For the CDR3, the sequence is CASSPRTGIREKLFF. The nucleotides read TGTGCCAGCTCACCGAGGACAGGGATTCGCGAAAAACTGTTTTTT.